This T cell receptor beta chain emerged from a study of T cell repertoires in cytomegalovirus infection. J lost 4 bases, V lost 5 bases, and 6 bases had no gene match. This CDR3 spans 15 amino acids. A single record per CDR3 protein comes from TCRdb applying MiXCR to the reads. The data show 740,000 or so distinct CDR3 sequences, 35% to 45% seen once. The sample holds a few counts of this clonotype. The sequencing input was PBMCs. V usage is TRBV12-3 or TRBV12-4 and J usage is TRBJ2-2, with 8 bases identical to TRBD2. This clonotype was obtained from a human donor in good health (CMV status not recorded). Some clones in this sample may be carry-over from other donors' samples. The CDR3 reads CASSPDGRATGELFF. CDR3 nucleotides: TGTGCCAGCAGTCCTGACGGGAGGGCCACCGGGGAGCTGTTTTTT.